This TCR beta chain was recovered during a study of blood T cell repertoires in COVID-19. On the study more broadly: The United States, Italy and Spain were the sources of the acute and convalescent COVID-19 samples. The analysed material was cDNA or gDNA that came from T cells, B-cell-depleted T cells, or PBMCs.

Trimming stripped 5 bases from V and 9 bases from J, with 26 bases between. This CDR3 comprises 16 residues. Germline CDR1 LGHDT, CDR2 YNNKEL (reference sequence). Methods used by the authors: Counts of nucleated cells, estimated from reference gene primer amplification, were obtained. Some clones are missing from TCRdb's copy, which holds only in-frame ones; the method was immunoSEQ multiplex PCR. The V and J calls and the clone size are those of that table, but D and trimming were determined from the DNA. The sample lists more than 150,000 clones; approximately 81% were seen once. The gene calls are TRBV3-1 (or the pseudogene TRBV3-2) and TRBJ2-7; no reliable D call. The sequence was obtained from a woman in her forties or fifties who had recovered from COVID-19. Material for sequencing was PBMCs or T cells enriched from blood (not recorded which). CDR3 nucleotide sequence: TGTGCCAGCAGCTTACGACCGGGTTTAAGAATTCTGGGGCAGTACTTC. Its protein is CASSLRPGLRILGQYF.